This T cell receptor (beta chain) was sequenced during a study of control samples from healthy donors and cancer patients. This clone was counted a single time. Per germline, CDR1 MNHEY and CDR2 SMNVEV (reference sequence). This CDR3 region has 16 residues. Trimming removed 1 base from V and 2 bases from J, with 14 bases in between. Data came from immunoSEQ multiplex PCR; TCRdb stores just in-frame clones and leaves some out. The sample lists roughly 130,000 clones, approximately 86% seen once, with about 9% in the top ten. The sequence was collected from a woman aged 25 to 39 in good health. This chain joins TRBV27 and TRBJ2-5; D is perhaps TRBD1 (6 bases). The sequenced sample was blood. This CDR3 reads CASSLFLGDKQETQYF. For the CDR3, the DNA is TGTGCCAGCAGTTTATTTTTGGGGGACAAACAAGAGACCCAGTACTTC.